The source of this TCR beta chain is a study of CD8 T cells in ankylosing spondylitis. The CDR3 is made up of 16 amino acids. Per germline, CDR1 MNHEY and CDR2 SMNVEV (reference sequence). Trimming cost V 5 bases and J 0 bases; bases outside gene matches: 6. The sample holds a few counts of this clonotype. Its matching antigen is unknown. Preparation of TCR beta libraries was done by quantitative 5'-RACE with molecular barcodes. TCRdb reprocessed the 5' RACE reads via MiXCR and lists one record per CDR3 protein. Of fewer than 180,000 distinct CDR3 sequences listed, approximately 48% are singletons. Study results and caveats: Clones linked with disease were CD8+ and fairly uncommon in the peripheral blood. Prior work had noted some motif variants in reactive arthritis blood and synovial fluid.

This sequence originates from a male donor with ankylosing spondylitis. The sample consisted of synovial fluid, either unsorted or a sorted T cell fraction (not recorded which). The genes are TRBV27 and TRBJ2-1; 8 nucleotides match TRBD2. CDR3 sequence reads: CASSRYSGDSYNEQFF. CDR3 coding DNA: TGTGCCAGCAGTCGGTATAGCGGGGACTCCTACAATGAGCAGTTCTTC.